Each of the 8 T cell receptor beta chains below was sequenced from the same sample in a study of T-cell memory formation after mild COVID-19. One entry per CDR3 protein, called by TCRdb with MiXCR from the 5' RACE reads. The sample lists around 530,000 distinct CDR3 sequences, roughly 20% occurring once. Sequencing was carried out using PBMCs or a T cell subset sorted from them (not recorded which). These receptors were taken from an adult woman who had mild COVID-19 (a few samples of this study predate the infection). Cell type and time point are not known.

The V and J genes are TRBV2 and TRBJ1-3, with D possibly TRBD1 on 5 matching bases. The V and J ends lost 5 bases and 1 base respectively, with 15 bases between them. The CDR3 has 16 residues. From germline, CDR1 is SNHLY and CDR2 FYNNEI. CDR3 coding DNA: TGTGCCAGCAGTCAACGTAGGGGTACGTCTGGAAACACCATATATTTT. Its protein is CASSQRRGTSGNTIYF. The full variable domain, its missing parts supplied by reference TRBV2 and TRBJ1-3, is EPEVTQTPSHQVTQMGQEVILRCVPISNHLYFYWYRQILGQKVEFLVSFYNNEISEKSEIFDDQFSVERPDGSNFTLKIRSTKLEDSAMYFCASSQRRGTSGNTIYFGEGSWLTVV.

CDR3: CASSLPHRLAGQTGELFF. The CDR3 bases are TGTGCCAGCAGTTTGCCCCACCGACTAGCGGGGCAGACCGGGGAGCTGTTTTTT. The J gene is TRBJ2-2, the V gene TRBV12-3 or TRBV12-4; 11 bases match TRBD2. V was clipped by 3 bases and J by 5 bases; unmatched bases: 11. The CDR3 totals 18 residues.

The genes are TRBV20-1 and TRBJ1-2; D is uncertain. Deletions cut 6 bases from V and 3 bases from J, with 14 bases between. The CDR3 has 13 amino acids. CDR1 is DFQATT, CDR2 SNEGSKA, per germline (reference sequence). Here the CDR3 DNA reads TGCAGTGCCACAAACAGTTGGGACTATGGCTACACCTTC. Translation: CSATNSWDYGYTF.

This clonotype was seen more than once but under ten times. The J gene is TRBJ2-5, the V gene TRBV4-1, with TRBD2 matching 8 bases. The CDR3 sequence is 16 residues long. The junction had 10 bases not matched to a gene; V was cut back by 2 bases and J by 5 bases. Germline CDR1 and CDR2: MGHRA and YSYEKL. The DNA of the CDR3 is TGCGCCAGCAGCCAATACATAGCGGGGAGTCGGGAGACCCAGTACTTC. Amino acid sequence: CASSQYIAGSRETQYF.

This clonotype is a singleton in its sample. The rearrangement links TRBV5-1 to TRBJ2-7; TRBD1 matches 7 bases. The CDR3 length is 16 residues. Germline lookup yields CDR1 SGHRS and CDR2 YFSETQ. Trimming removed 2 bases from V and 8 bases from J; junction bases left unmatched: 16. The CDR3 loop reads CASSFEGAGPGGQQYF. The CDR3 DNA is TGCGCCAGCAGCTTCGAGGGGGCTGGGCCGGGCGGCCAGCAGTACTTC.

The J gene is TRBJ2-3, the V gene TRBV9; 10 bases align to TRBD2. This CDR3 contains 17 residues. V was pared by 2 bases and J by 4 bases, with 10 bases of the junction left unmatched. Germline V CDR1 and CDR2: SGDLS, YYNGEE. CDR3 sequence (DNA): TGTGCCAGCAGCGTCAATCTAATAGCGGGAGGACCAGATACGCAGTATTTT. It translates to CASSVNLIAGGPDTQYF.

This chain links TRBV24-1 with TRBJ2-1, with 10 bases lining up with TRBD2. CDR1 is KGHDR, CDR2 SFDVKD, per germline. The J segment lost 5 bases and the V segment lost 5 bases, leaving 8 bases of the junction unmatched. The CDR3 runs 16 residues. CDR3 loop: CATSVRLAGENNEQFF. CDR3 in DNA: TGTGCCACCAGTGTACGGCTAGCGGGAGAAAACAATGAGCAGTTCTTC.

The chain has TRBV29-1 and TRBJ1-2; the D gene is possibly TRBD1 (6 bases). The germline V gene has CDR1 SQVTM and CDR2 ANQGSEA. The CDR3 totals 15 residues. Deletions cut 6 bases from V and 7 bases from J, with 24 bases between. CDR3 nucleotide sequence: TGCAGCGTCCAAGACTACCGGGACAAACTCGGTGGCTACACCTTC. Amino acid sequence: CSVQDYRDKLGGYTF.